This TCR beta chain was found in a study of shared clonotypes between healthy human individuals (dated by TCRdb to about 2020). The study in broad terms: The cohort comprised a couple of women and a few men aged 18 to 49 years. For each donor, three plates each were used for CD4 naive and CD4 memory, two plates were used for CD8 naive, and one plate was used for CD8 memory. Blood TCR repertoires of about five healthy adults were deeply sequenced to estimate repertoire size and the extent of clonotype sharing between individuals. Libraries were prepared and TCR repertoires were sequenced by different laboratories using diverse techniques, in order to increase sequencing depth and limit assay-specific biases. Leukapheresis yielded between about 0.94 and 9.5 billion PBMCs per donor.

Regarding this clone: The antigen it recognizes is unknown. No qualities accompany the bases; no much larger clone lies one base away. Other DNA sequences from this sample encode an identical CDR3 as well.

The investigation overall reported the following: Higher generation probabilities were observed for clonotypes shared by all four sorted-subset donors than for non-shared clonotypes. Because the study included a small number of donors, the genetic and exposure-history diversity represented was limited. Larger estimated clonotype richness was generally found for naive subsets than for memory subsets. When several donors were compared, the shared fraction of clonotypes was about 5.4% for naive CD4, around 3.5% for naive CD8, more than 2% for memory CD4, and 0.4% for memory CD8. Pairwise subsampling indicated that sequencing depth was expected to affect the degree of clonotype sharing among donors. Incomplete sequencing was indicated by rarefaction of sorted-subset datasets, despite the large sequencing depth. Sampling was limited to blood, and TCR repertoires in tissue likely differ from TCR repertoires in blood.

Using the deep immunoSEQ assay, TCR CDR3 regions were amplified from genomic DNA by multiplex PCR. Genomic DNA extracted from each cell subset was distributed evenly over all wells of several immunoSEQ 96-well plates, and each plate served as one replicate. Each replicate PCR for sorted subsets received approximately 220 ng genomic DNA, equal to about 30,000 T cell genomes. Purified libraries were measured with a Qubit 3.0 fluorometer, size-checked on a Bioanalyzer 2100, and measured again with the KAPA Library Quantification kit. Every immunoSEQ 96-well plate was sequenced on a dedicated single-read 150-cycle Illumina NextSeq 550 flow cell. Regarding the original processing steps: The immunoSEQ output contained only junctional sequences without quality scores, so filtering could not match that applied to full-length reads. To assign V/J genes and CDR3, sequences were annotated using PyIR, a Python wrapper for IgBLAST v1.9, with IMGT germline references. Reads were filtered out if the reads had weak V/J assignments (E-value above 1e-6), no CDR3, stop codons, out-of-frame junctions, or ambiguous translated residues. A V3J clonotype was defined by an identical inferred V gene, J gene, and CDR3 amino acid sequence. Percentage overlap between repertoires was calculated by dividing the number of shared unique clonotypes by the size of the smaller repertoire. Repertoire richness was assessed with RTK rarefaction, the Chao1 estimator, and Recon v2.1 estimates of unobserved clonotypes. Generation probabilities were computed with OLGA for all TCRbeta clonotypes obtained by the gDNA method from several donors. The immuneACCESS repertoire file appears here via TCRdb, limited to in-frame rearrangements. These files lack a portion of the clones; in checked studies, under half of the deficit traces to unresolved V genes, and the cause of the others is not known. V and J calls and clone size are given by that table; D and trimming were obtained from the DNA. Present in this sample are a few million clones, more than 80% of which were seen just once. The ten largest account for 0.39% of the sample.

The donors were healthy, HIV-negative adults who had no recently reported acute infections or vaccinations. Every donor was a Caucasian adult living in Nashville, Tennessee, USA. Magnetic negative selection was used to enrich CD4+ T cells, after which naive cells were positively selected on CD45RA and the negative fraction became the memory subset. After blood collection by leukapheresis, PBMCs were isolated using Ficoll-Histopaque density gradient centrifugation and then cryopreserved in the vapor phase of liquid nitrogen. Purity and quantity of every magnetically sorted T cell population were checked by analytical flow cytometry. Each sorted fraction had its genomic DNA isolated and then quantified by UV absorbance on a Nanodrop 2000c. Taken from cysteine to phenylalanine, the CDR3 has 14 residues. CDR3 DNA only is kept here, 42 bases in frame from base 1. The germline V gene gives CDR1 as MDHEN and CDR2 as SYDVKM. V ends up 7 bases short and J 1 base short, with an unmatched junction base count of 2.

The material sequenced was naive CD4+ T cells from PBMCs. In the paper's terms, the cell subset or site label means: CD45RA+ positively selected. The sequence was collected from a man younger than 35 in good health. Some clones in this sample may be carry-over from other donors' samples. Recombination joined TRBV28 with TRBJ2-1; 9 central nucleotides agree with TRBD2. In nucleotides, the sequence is TGTGCCAGCACCCTAGCGGGGTCCTACAATGAGCAGTTCTTC. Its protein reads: CASTLAGSYNEQFF.